A selection of T cell receptor beta chains follows, all from one sample in a study of regulatory T cells in long-lasting Graves disease. Via MiXCR, TCRdb re-called the multiplex PCR reads, giving one row per CDR3 protein. The sample records about 620,000 distinct CDR3 sequences, around 15% being singletons. The same data also went into a second study, on T cells in Graves' hyperthyroidism and ophthalmopathy.

Sequenced here: peripheral blood mononuclear cells (PBMCs), sampled at new diagnosis, from a patient treated with antithyroid drugs. These receptors came from a woman aged 25 to 45 with Graves disease. The CDR3 runs from the conserved cysteine through the conserved F or W. A D gene is named only where the DNA matches it firmly. Size is stated for part of the rows, as once, few or many counts, or as a class when the clone is expanded.

J,V,size,D,length,DNA,CDR3
TRBJ2-6,TRBV5-1,once,NA,15,TGCGCCAGCAGCGAGTATGGCTCTGGGGCCAACGTCCTGACTTTC,CASSEYGSGANVLTF
TRBJ1-4,TRBV28,many,TRBD1,12,TGTGCCAGCTTCGGGACAGAAGAAAAACTGTTTTTT,CASFGTEEKLFF
TRBJ2-1,TRBV6-2/TRBV6-3,few,TRBD2,15,TGTGCCAGCAGCTCACCCCCTAGCGGGAAAGGAGAGCAGTTCTTC,CASSSPPSGKGEQFF
TRBJ2-7,TRBV7-2,NA,TRBD2,14,TGTGCCAGCAGTCCAGAAGCGGGGACCTACGAGCAGTACTTC,CASSPEAGTYEQYF
TRBJ1-1,TRBV20-1,many,NA,14,TGCAGTGCTTCGGACGGAGACATGAACACTGAAGCTTTCTTT,CSASDGDMNTEAFF
TRBJ2-1,TRBV29-1,NA,TRBD2,16,TGCAGCGTTGGCGCTAGCGGGAGTCCGTCCTACAATGAGCAGTTCTTC,CSVGASGSPSYNEQFF
TRBJ1-2,TRBV9,many,TRBD1,15,TGTGCCAGCAGTCCCCTCGGACAGGCGGGCTATGGCTACACCTTC,CASSPLGQAGYGYTF
TRBJ2-1,TRBV28,NA,TRBD1,14,TGTGCCAGTTCCCCAGGGGGACAGTACAATGAGCAATTCTTC,CASSPGGQYNEQFF
TRBJ2-1,TRBV7-9,many,NA,17,TGTGCCAGCAGCTTAGGAACCGGGACCACAGGCGGGAATGAGCAGTTCTTC,CASSLGTGTTGGNEQFF
TRBJ2-2,TRBV20-1,few,NA,15,TGCAGTGCACCCGGGACGCTGACGAACACCGGGGAGCTGTTTTTT,CSAPGTLTNTGELFF
TRBJ2-3,TRBV3-1,NA,NA,13,TGTGCCAGCAGCTCCTTCGGGCCAGATACGCAGTATTTT,CASSSFGPDTQYF
TRBJ2-2,TRBV2,many,NA,13,TGTGCCAGCATCCCACCAAGCAGCGGGGAGCTGTTTTTT,CASIPPSSGELFF
TRBJ1-1,TRBV12-3/TRBV12-4,many,NA,14,TGTGCCAGCAACATTGGGGAGATAAACACTGAAGCTTTCTTT,CASNIGEINTEAFF
TRBJ2-5,TRBV15,many,TRBD1,15,TGTGCCACCAGCAGAGAAGGGGGCAAACAAGAGACCCAGTACTTC,CATSREGGKQETQYF
TRBJ2-3,TRBV28,many,NA,14,TGTGCCAGTTACGGGAGCTCGATCGGGGATACGCAGTATTTT,CASYGSSIGDTQYF
TRBJ2-7,TRBV10-3,NA,NA,12,TGTGCCACCACCCGGGGCCTTTACGAGCAGTACTTC,CATTRGLYEQYF
TRBJ2-6,TRBV7-6,once,NA,15,TGTGCCAGCAGCCTCCAGTTATCTGGGGCCAACGTCCTGACTTTC,CASSLQLSGANVLTF
TRBJ1-1,TRBV28,many,NA,13,TGTGCCAGCAGCCCCTCCGGGAACACTGAAGCTTTCTTT,CASSPSGNTEAFF
TRBJ2-7,TRBV28,many,NA,14,TGTGCCAGCAGTTTGCCCCGAGATCCCTACGAGCAGTACTTC,CASSLPRDPYEQYF
TRBJ2-7,TRBV7-8,many,TRBD2,15,TGTGCCAGCAGCTTAGCGTGGCGGGAGGAGGACGAGCAGTACTTC,CASSLAWREEDEQYF
TRBJ2-7,TRBV30,NA,NA,13,TGTGCCTGGAGTATGACAGATTTCTACGAGCAGTACTTC,CAWSMTDFYEQYF
TRBJ1-5,TRBV6-1,many,NA,14,TGTGCCAACACATCAGGGAATTGGGATCAGCCCCAGCATTTT,CANTSGNWDQPQHF
TRBJ2-1,TRBV7-3,NA,TRBD1,13,TGTGCCAGCAGCAGAGACAGGGGCAATGAGCAGTTCTTC,CASSRDRGNEQFF
TRBJ2-1,TRBV18,NA,NA,13,TGTGCCAGCTCACCATCGCGGGTCAATGAGCAGTTCTTC,CASSPSRVNEQFF
TRBJ1-2,TRBV5-6,many,NA,14,TGTGCCAGCAGCACCCAAGGGAACAACTATGGCTACACCTTC,CASSTQGNNYGYTF
TRBJ1-2,TRBV12-3/TRBV12-4,many,TRBD1,13,TGTGCCAGCGGGACTCGACAGGGGAATGGCTACACCTTC,CASGTRQGNGYTF
TRBJ2-1,TRBV5-1,many,TRBD2,16,TGCGCCAGCAGCTTGGGAAGTAGCGGGAGGTTGGCTGAGCAGTTCTTC,CASSLGSSGRLAEQFF
TRBJ1-1,TRBV30,many,NA,10,TGTGCCTCCACCGGGACTAAAGCTTTCTTT,CASTGTKAFF
TRBJ2-3,TRBV4-1,NA,NA,13,TGCGCCAGCAGCCAAGAAGAAGACGATACGCAGTATTTT,CASSQEEDDTQYF
TRBJ2-7,TRBV3-1,NA,TRBD2,16,TGTGCCAGCAGCCAAGGTCCTACTAGCGGGGCCTACGAGCAGTACTTC,CASSQGPTSGAYEQYF
TRBJ2-3,TRBV14,NA,NA,14,TGTGCCAGCAGCCAAGATTTACGTGAGAGGACGCAGTATTTT,CASSQDLRERTQYF
TRBJ2-5,TRBV7-9,few,TRBD1,15,TGTGCCAGCAGCTCTACGGGACAGGGGGGAGAGACCCAGTACTTC,CASSSTGQGGETQYF
TRBJ1-1,TRBV2,many,TRBD1,12,TGTGCCAGCGGGACAGGGTGGGATGAAGCTTTCTTT,CASGTGWDEAFF
TRBJ1-3,TRBV18,NA,TRBD1,15,TGTGCCAGCTCACCAGGGGACAGGGTCGTAAAGTCCATATATTTT,CASSPGDRVVKSIYF
TRBJ2-1,TRBV19,NA,NA,15,TGTGCCAGTAGATCCATCGGACGGGCCTACAATGAGCAGTTCTTC,CASRSIGRAYNEQFF
TRBJ2-2,TRBV6-1,NA,NA,13,TGTGCCAGCTCTACTAGGGACACCGGGGAGCTGTTTTTT,CASSTRDTGELFF
TRBJ1-6,TRBV7-9,NA,NA,13,TGTGCCAGCAGCTTAGGTACAGGATCACCCCTCCACTTT,CASSLGTGSPLHF
TRBJ2-5,TRBV7-9,NA,NA,19,TGTGCCAGCAGCTTATGGCCTTACGGGGGCGCAGGCTCGCAAGAGACCCAGTACTTC,CASSLWPYGGAGSQETQYF
TRBJ1-6,TRBV12-3/TRBV12-4,many,NA,14,TGTGCCAGCAGCCCCACCGATTTTAATTCACCCCTCCACTTT,CASSPTDFNSPLHF
TRBJ2-3,TRBV5-1,NA,TRBD1,15,TGCGCCAGCACGAGCGGTACAGGGGGCTCAGATACGCAGTATTTT,CASTSGTGGSDTQYF
TRBJ2-3,TRBV7-9,many,NA,14,TGTGCCAGCAGCCACCGCCGGGGCACAGATACGCAGTATTTT,CASSHRRGTDTQYF
TRBJ2-1,TRBV27,many,TRBD2,15,TGTGCCAGCAGTTTAGGGACTAGGGGAGCCAATGAGCAGTTCTTC,CASSLGTRGANEQFF
TRBJ1-6,TRBV10-3,NA,NA,15,TGTGCCATCAGGTCACAGGGCGTTGTTGAATCACCCCTCCACTTT,CAIRSQGVVESPLHF
TRBJ2-3,TRBV3-1,few,NA,14,TGTGCCAGCAGCCAAACACGGGGCACAGATACGCAGTATTTT,CASSQTRGTDTQYF
TRBJ1-2,TRBV2,many,NA,13,TGTGCCAGCAGTGACCTCAAGGTTTATGGCTACACCTTC,CASSDLKVYGYTF
TRBJ1-1,TRBV28,many,NA,15,TGTGCCAGCAGCCGCGGGGGGGCCAGCAGCACTGAAGCTTTCTTT,CASSRGGASSTEAFF
TRBJ1-5,TRBV28,many,NA,14,TGTGCCAGCAGTTTTTGGGGGTCGGATCAGCCCCAGCATTTT,CASSFWGSDQPQHF
TRBJ2-3,TRBV3-1,NA,NA,13,TGTGCCAGCAGGCATGGGCCCGTGGATACGCAGTATTTT,CASRHGPVDTQYF
TRBJ2-7,TRBV5-6,few,TRBD1,15,TGTGCCAGCAGCGGAAGGACAGGGACCCTTGACGAGCAGTACTTC,CASSGRTGTLDEQYF
TRBJ1-2,TRBV12-3/TRBV12-4,many,NA,17,TGTGCCAGCAGTTTAGTCCGCCTCACAGGGACCCACTATGGCTACACCTTC,CASSLVRLTGTHYGYTF
TRBJ2-7,TRBV29-1,many,NA,13,TGCAGCGCGCAGTCGGGTCTTGGGTACGAGCAGTACTTC,CSAQSGLGYEQYF
TRBJ1-6,TRBV28,many,TRBD1,13,TGTGCCAGTAGACAGGGCCCGGGATCACCCCTCCACTTT,CASRQGPGSPLHF
TRBJ1-2,TRBV27,few,NA,17,TGTGCCAGCAGTCCCGCCCCTTCTCGAGGACCAAACTATGGCTACACCTTC,CASSPAPSRGPNYGYTF
TRBJ2-5,TRBV6-1,many,NA,14,TGTGCCAGCGGTAACCCGCAAGCGGCGGAGACCCAGTACTTC,CASGNPQAAETQYF
TRBJ2-1,TRBV28,few,TRBD2,15,TGTGCCAGCAGTCCTAGCGGGATGCGAGCCAATGAGCAGTTCTTC,CASSPSGMRANEQFF
TRBJ2-1,TRBV7-9,few,TRBD2,15,TGTGCCAGCAGCCCCCCCCGGTCCGGGGGGGGTGAGCAGTTCTTC,CASSPPRSGGGEQFF